Reported below is one T cell receptor beta chain. This clone may be a read error of a much larger clone one base away. Specified time point: patch test 1, 2 weeks after DPC sensitization. Treatment here: therapeutic diphenylcyclopropenone sensitization with weekly scalp DPC. Blood draws came first, before each patch test. The record originates from a study of human T cells and chemical hapten exposure. The V end was cut by 8 bases, the J end by 1 base, with 16 bases between. CDR1 and CDR2 from the germline V gene are SQVTM and ANQGSEA. There are 14 residues in the CDR3. TCRdb re-called the RACE reads through MiXCR, storing one row per CDR3 protein. The repertoire holds about 81,000 distinct CDR3 sequences, with around 7.8% as singletons.

The chain joins TRBV29-1 to TRBJ2-3; possible D gene TRBD2, 6 bases. The sequence derives from a woman in her 30s with alopecia areata. Some clones in this sample may be carry-over from other donors' samples. The input for sequencing was whole blood, taken in connection with sensitization to the hapten diphenylcyclopropenone (DPC). The CDR3 DNA reads as TGCAGCATCACGGCCGGGGAGGGCACAGATACGCAGTATTTT. Amino acid sequence: CSITAGEGTDTQYF.